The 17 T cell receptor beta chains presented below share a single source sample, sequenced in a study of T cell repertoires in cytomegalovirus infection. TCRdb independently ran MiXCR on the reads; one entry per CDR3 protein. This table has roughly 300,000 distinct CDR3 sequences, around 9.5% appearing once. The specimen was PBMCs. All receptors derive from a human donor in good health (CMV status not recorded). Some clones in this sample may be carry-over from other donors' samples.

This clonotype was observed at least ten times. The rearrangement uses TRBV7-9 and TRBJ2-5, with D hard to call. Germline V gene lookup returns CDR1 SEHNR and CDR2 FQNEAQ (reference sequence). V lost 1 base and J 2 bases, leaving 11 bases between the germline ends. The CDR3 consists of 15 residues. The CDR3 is CASSLVGATQETQYF. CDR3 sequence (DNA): TGTGCCAGCAGCTTAGTTGGCGCCACTCAAGAGACCCAGTACTTC.

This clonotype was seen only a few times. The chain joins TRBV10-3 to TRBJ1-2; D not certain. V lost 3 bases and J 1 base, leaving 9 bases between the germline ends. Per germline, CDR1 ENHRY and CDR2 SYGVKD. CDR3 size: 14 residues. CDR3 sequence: CAISDWENNYGYTF. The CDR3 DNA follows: TGTGCCATCAGTGACTGGGAAAATAACTATGGCTACACCTTC.

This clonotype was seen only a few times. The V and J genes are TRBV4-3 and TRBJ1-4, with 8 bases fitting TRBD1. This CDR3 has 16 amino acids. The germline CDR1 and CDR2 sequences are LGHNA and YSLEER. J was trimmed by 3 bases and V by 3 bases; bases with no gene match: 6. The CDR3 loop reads CASSQEPGQANEKLFF. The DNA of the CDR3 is TGCGCCAGCAGCCAGGAGCCGGGACAGGCTAATGAAAAACTGTTTTTT.

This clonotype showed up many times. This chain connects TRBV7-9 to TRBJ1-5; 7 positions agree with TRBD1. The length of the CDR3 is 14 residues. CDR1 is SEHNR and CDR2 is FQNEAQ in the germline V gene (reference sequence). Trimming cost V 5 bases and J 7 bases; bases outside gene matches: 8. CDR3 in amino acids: CASSLGQSFQPQHF. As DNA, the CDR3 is TGTGCCAGCAGCCTGGGACAGAGCTTCCAGCCCCAGCATTTT.

The CDR3 loop is CASSYGWGNQPQHF. CDR3 nucleotide sequence: TGTGCCAGCAGTTACGGGTGGGGGAATCAGCCCCAGCATTTT. This chain connects TRBV6-2 or TRBV6-3 to TRBJ1-5, with D perhaps TRBD1 (5 bases). V was cut by 2 bases and J by 4 bases, with 9 bases left in between. CDR3 length: 14 amino acids. Germline V gene data show CDR1 as MNHEY and CDR2 as SVGEGT.

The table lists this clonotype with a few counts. CDR3 nucleotides: TGTGCCAGCAGCCCCAGGGGGATCTATGGCTACACCTTC. Protein sequence: CASSPRGIYGYTF. The J gene is TRBJ1-2, the V gene TRBV28; TRBD1 matches 7 bases. Trimming took 6 bases from V and 4 from J; bases not matched to a gene: 5. The CDR3 is made up of 13 amino acids. The germline gives CDR1 MDHEN, CDR2 SYDVKM.

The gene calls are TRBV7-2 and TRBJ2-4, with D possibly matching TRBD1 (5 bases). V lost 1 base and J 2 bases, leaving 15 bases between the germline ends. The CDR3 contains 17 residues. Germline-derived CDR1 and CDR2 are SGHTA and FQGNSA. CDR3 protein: CASSLGPRVATKNIQYF. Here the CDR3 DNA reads TGTGCCAGCAGCTTAGGTCCCAGGGTGGCGACCAAAAACATTCAGTACTTC.

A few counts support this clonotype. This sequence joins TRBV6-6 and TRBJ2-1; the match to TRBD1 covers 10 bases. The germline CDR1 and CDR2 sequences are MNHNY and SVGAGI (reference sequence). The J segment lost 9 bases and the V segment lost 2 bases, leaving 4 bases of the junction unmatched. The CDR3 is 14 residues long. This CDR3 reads CASSYGTGASEQFF. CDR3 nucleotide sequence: TGTGCCAGCAGTTACGGGACAGGGGCGTCTGAGCAGTTCTTC.

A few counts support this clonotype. CDR3 sequence reads: CASSVGGTGYTF. The CDR3 coding sequence is TGTGCCAGCAGCGTAGGAGGCACCGGCTACACCTTC. J is TRBJ1-2 and V is TRBV9; D not certain. With 0 bases removed from V and 8 bases from J, the gap between germline ends came to 8 bases. CDR1 SGDLS and CDR2 YYNGEE come from the germline V gene. The CDR3 length is 12 residues. Full variable domain (outside the CDR3, taken from reference TRBV9 and TRBJ1-2): DSGVTQTPKHLITATGQRVTLRCSPRSGDLSVYWYQQSLDQGLQFLIQYYNGEERAKGNILERFSAQQFPDLHSELNLSSLELGDSALYFCASSVGGTGYTFGSGTRLTVV.

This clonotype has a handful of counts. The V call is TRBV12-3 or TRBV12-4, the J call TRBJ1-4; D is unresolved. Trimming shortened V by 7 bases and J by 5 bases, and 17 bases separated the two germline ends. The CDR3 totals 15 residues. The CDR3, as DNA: TGTGCCAGCACCCCTAGACGGAGTGACAATGAAAAACTGTTTTTT. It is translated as CASTPRRSDNEKLFF.

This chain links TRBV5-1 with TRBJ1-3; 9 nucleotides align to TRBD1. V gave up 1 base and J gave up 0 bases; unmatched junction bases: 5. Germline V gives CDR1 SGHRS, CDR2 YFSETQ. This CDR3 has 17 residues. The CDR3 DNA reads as TGCGCCAGCAGCTTGATTCCGGGACAGGGCTCTGGAAACACCATATATTTT. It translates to CASSLIPGQGSGNTIYF.

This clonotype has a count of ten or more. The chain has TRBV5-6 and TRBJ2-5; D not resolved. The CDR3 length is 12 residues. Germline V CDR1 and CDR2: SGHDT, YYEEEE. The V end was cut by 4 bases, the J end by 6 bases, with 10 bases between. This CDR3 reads CASSLTGKTQYF. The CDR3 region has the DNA TGTGCCAGCAGCCTCACTGGAAAGACCCAGTACTTC.

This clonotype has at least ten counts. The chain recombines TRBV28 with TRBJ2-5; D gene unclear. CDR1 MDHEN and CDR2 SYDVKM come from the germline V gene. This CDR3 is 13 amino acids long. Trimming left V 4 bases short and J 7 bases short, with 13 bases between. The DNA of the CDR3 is TGTGCCAGCAGTTCCCCCCCCACGGGGACCCAGTACTTC. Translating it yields CASSSPPTGTQYF. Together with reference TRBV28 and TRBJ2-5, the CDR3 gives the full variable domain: DVKVTQSSRYLVKRTGEKVFLECVQDMDHENMFWYRQDPGLGLRLIYFSYDVKMKEKGDIPEGYSVSREKKERFSLILESASTNQTSMYLCASSSPPTGTQYFGPGTRLLVL.

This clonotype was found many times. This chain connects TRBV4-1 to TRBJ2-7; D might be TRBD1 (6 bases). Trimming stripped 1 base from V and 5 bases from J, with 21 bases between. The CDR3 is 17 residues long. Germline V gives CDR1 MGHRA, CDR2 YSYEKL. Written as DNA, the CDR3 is TGCGCCAGCAGCCAAGTCCGGTTGGGCAGGGGTTGGCACGAGCAGTACTTC. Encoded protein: CASSQVRLGRGWHEQYF.

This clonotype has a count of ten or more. CDR3 region: CASSKQAYEQYF. CDR3 nucleotide sequence: TGTGCCAGCAGCAAACAGGCCTACGAGCAGTACTTC. The rearrangement links TRBV7-2 to TRBJ2-7; tentatively, D is TRBD1 (5 bases). V dropped 5 bases and J dropped 2 bases, with 7 bases sitting between them. There are 12 residues in the CDR3. Germline V gene lookup returns CDR1 SGHTA and CDR2 FQGNSA.

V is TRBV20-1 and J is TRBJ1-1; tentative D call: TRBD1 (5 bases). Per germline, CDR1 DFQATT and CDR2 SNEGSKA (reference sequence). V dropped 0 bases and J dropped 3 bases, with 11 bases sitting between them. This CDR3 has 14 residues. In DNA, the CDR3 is TGCAGTGCTAGAGACGGGGCGGGGCACACTGAAGCTTTCTTT. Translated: CSARDGAGHTEAFF.

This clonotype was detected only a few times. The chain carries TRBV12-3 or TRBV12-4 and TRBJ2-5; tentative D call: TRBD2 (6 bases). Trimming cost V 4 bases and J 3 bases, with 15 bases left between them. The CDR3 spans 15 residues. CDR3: CASSSRLGPEETQYF. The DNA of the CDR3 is TGTGCCAGCAGTTCCCGACTAGGTCCCGAAGAGACCCAGTACTTC.